This T cell receptor (beta chain) was recovered during a study of cytomegalovirus exposure and HLA in healthy donors. As for this clone: Its antigen is unknown.

Overall study results and limits: An analysis done earlier found most TCR beta V segments productive about 87% or about 30% of the time. Most TCR sequences were rare, but some public TCRs occurred in many donors.

The PCR was carried out with 60 Vbeta primers and 13 Jbeta primers. Generated by immunoSEQ multiplex PCR, the TCRdb table keeps only in-frame clones and is missing some. The table lists some 200,000 clones, 84% of them singletons. V gave up 5 bases and J gave up 4 bases, with 15 bases separating them. The CDR3 spans 15 residues. The V gene's germline CDR1 is SGHTA and CDR2 FQGTGA. Material for sequencing was PBMCs. The clonotype originates from a woman aged 50 to 60 in good health and CMV-seropositive. The gene calls are TRBV7-3 and TRBJ2-1; weak D call: TRBD1 (6 bases). DNA for the CDR3: TGTGCCAGCAGCCTACAGGGTAGGGAGTACAATGAGCAGTTCTTC. Its translation: CASSLQGREYNEQFF.